These T cell receptor beta chains were read from a single sample in a study of T-cell reconstitution after alpha-beta-depleted transplantation in children. Via MiXCR, TCRdb re-called the PCR reads, giving one row per CDR3 protein. This sample carries hundreds of thousands of distinct CDR3 sequences, about a tenth of them seen once, and the ten largest clones take 28%. Specimen: PBMCs, collected before TCRalphabeta/CD19-depleted stem cell transplant. The source of these receptors is a child less than two years old with acute myeloid leukemia, due to receive a stem cell transplant. Both conserved end residues are part of each CDR3. A D gene is named only where the DNA matches it firmly. For some rows the clone size is stated as once, few or many, or as a class when expanded; others skip it.

j_call cdr3_length clone_size d_call v_call cdr3_nt cdr3_aa
TRBJ2-1 12 many NA TRBV7-8 TGTGCCAGCAGCTTAGGAAACGGTGAGCAGTTCTTC CASSLGNGEQFF
TRBJ2-4 15 many NA TRBV7-3 TGTGCCAGCAGCCCTCGTAGCGGAAATAAAAACATTCAGTACTTC CASSPRSGNKNIQYF
TRBJ1-2 14 NA NA TRBV30 TGTGCCTGGAGTGACCTGACTACTAGCTATGGCTACACCTTC CAWSDLTTSYGYTF
TRBJ1-3 16 many NA TRBV18 TGTGCCAGCTCACCATCCCGGATGTTCTCTGGAAACACCATATATTTT CASSPSRMFSGNTIYF
TRBJ2-3 14 many NA TRBV7-6 TGTGCCAGCAGCTTAGTGACAGGGGAGGGTACGCAGTATTTT CASSLVTGEGTQYF
TRBJ1-2 13 many NA TRBV7-2 TGTGCCAGCAGCTTAGAAATGTGGGGTGGCTACACCTTC CASSLEMWGGYTF
TRBJ2-7 12 many TRBD2 TRBV30 TGTGCCTGGAGCGGGACGGGAGGCGAGCAGTACTTC CAWSGTGGEQYF
TRBJ1-4 14 many NA TRBV10-3 TGTGCCATCAGTCCGGGAACAACTAATGAAAAACTGTTTTTT CAISPGTTNEKLFF
TRBJ2-1 16 many NA TRBV5-1 TGCGCCAGCAGCTTCGATCGAGCGAGCTCCTACAATGAGCAGTTCTTC CASSFDRASSYNEQFF
TRBJ2-4 11 many NA TRBV29-1 TGCAGCGTTGAAGGGGTGGACATTCAGTACTTC CSVEGVDIQYF
TRBJ1-2 15 NA NA TRBV5-4 TGTGCCAGCAGCTTGAGCGGACAGAGACTCTATGGCTACACCTTC CASSLSGQRLYGYTF
TRBJ1-2 16 many TRBD1 TRBV5-1 TGCGCCAGCAGCTTAAGACCTACAGGGGGCTTGGATGGCTACACCTTC CASSLRPTGGLDGYTF
TRBJ2-2 14 many NA TRBV20-1 TGCAGTGCTAGATTAGCTAGGGGCGCCGGGGAGCTGTTTTTT CSARLARGAGELFF
TRBJ1-4 12 many TRBD1 TRBV29-1 TGCAGCGTTGTAGGGGGCAGTGAAAAACTGTTTTTT CSVVGGSEKLFF
TRBJ2-2 18 NA TRBD2 TRBV27 TGTGCCAGCAGTTGGACTAGCGGGGGGGCGTGGAACACCGGGGAGCTGTTTTTT CASSWTSGGAWNTGELFF
TRBJ1-2 14 many NA TRBV20-1 TGCAGTGCTGAGACAGGATCCCATCTCCATGGCTACACCTTC CSAETGSHLHGYTF
TRBJ1-1 13 many NA TRBV7-2 TGTGCCAGCAGCCAACTGGCCAACACTGAAGCTTTCTTT CASSQLANTEAFF
TRBJ2-3 15 NA NA TRBV20-1 TGCAGTTCCACCACATCGGGACGGAGCTCAGATACGCAGTATTTT CSSTTSGRSSDTQYF
TRBJ2-5 14 NA NA TRBV12-3/TRBV12-4 TGTACCAGCAGTTTAGTAGCGAGACAAGAGGCCCAGTACTTC CTSSLVARQEAQYF
TRBJ2-7 11 many TRBD1 TRBV25-1 TGTGCCAGCAGCCAAATGGGACAGGTCTACTTC CASSQMGQVYF
TRBJ2-1 14 many NA TRBV19 TGTGCCAGTAGTATATCCAGGGCGACCAATGAGCAGTTCTTC CASSISRATNEQFF
TRBJ2-2 14 NA TRBD2 TRBV15 TGTGCCACCAGCGTTCGGGAGGGCGGCGGGGAGCGGTTTTTT CATSVREGGGERFF
TRBJ1-1 15 many TRBD1 TRBV5-1 TGCGCCAGCAGCTTGAGGGGACAGCTGAACACTGAAGCTTTCTTT CASSLRGQLNTEAFF
TRBJ1-2 13 many NA TRBV6-4 TGTGCCAGCAGGAAAGACAGGTCTCAGAGCTACACCTTC CASRKDRSQSYTF
TRBJ2-1 16 many TRBD1 TRBV11-2 TGTGCCAGCAACCCTATCCGGGACAGAAATTACAATGAGCAGTTCTTC CASNPIRDRNYNEQFF